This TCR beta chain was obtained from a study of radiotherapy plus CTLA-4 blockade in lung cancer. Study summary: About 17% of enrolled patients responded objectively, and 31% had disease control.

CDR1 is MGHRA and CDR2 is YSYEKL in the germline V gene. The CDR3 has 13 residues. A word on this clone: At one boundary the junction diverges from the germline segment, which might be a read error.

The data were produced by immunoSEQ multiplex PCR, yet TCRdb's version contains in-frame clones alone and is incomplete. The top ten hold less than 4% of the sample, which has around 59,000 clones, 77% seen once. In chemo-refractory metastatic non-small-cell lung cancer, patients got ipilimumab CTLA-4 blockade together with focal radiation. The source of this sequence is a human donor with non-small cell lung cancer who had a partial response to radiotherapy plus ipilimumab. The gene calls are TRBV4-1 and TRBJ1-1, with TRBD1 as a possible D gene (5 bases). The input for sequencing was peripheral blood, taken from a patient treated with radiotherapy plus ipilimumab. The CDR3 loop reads CASSQVRTTEALF. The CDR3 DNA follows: TGCGCCAGCAGCCAAGTCCGGACAACTGAAGCTCTCTTT.